Sequencing of this TCR beta chain was carried out in a study of liver allograft versus peripheral blood T cells (dated by TCRdb to 2019 to 2021). About the investigation overall: T cell receptor repertoires present within transplanted livers were compared with repertoires in the peripheral blood of liver transplant recipients. Results the study describes overall, beyond this receptor: T cell receptor repertoires inside liver allografts were reported to be different from the repertoires detected in peripheral blood.

These reads were obtained on an Illumina MiSeq. TCRdb passed the public sequencing reads through fastp at Q25 and MiXCR, retaining productive beta sequences. Rows with one shared CDR3 protein collapse into an entry with the most common genes and DNA. The sample records 6,000 to 7,000 distinct CDR3 sequences, 15% to 20% of which are singletons. The top ten constitute 50% to 60% of the sample. This clonotype was counted at least ten times. Which antigen it targets is not known. No clone much larger than this one lies a single base away; base qualities are absent. The junction carries 12 bases between V and J, which are trimmed by 0 bases and 0 bases respectively. The CDR3, from cysteine to phenylalanine, totals 17 residues. This entry keeps only the CDR3 DNA: 51 bases, framed from base 1. Looking up the germline V gene (reference sequence) yields CDR1 LNHNV and CDR2 YYDKDF.

This TCR was recovered from a human patient who had a liver transplant. After a transplant, the donor of the graft may account for some T cells. The sequence joins TRBV15 to TRBJ1-3; the D segment cannot be called with confidence. The CDR3 in this case is CATSRDSSTLSGNTIYF. The sequence in DNA is TGTGCCACCAGCAGAGATTCATCCACGCTCTCTGGAAACACCATATATTTT.